Listed below are T cell receptor beta chains from one sample, sequenced in a study of shared clonotypes between healthy human individuals. This table comes from immunoSEQ multiplex PCR, and its TCRdb copy is limited to in-frame clones, with some not included. This sample carries about 1.5 million clones, over 95% of them seen once, and the ten largest clones take over 1%. The sample comprised naive CD4+ T cells sorted from blood. These receptors all stem from a man younger than 45 in good health. Each CDR3 is given with its conserved first and last residue. The order of the fields is CDR3 length, clone size, V gene, J gene, D gene, CDR3 DNA, CDR3 protein. A D gene is named only where the DNA matches it firmly. Not every row has a clone size; where given, it reads once, few, many or a size class.

17	.	TRBV7-6	TRBJ2-1	TRBD2	TGTGCCAGCAGCCGGTGGGAGCGGGAGTACCTGTACAATGAGCAGTTCTTC	CASSRWEREYLYNEQFF
13	.	TRBV28	TRBJ2-1	.	TGTGCCAGCAGTTTCGGGATTAGCGGCGAGGAGTTCTTC	CASSFGISGEEFF
16	few	TRBV11-2	TRBJ2-3	TRBD2	TGTGCCAGCAGCTTAGGTCCTAGCGGGAGCACAGATACGCAGTATTTT	CASSLGPSGSTDTQYF
19	.	TRBV28	TRBJ2-1	TRBD2	TGTGCCAGCAGTTCCCCGGGACTAGCGGGAGAACAGGGAGCGGCTGTCCAGTTCTTC	CASSSPGLAGEQGAAVQFF
12	.	TRBV15	TRBJ2-2	.	TGTGCCACCCAGTCGGGGGCCGGGGAGCTGTTTTTT	CATQSGAGELFF
14	.	TRBV10-2	TRBJ1-1	.	TGCGCCAGCAGTGAGGGACCCGTACCAGGTGAAGCTTTCTTT	CASSEGPVPGEAFF
17	.	TRBV27	TRBJ2-7	.	TGTGCCAGCAGTTTAACGGGCAGGACGCTTACGAACTACGAGCAGTACTTC	CASSLTGRTLTNYEQYF
15	.	TRBV5-1	TRBJ2-7	.	TGCGCCAGCAGCTTGGGCCCAGGGATTACCTACGAGCAGTACTTC	CASSLGPGITYEQYF
14	.	TRBV11-2	TRBJ1-2	.	TGTGCCAGCAGCCTCGGGACCGTAAACTATGGCTACACCTTC	CASSLGTVNYGYTF
13	.	TRBV2	TRBJ2-1	.	TGTGCCAGCAGCCCCGGGATATACAATGAGCAGTTCTTC	CASSPGIYNEQFF
14	.	TRBV5-1	TRBJ2-7	TRBD1	TGCGCCAGCAGCCCGAGACAGGGGAACTACGAGCAGTACTTC	CASSPRQGNYEQYF
15	.	TRBV15	TRBJ2-7	.	TGTGCCACCAGCAGAGCTAGGGGAATACTAAACGAGCAGTACTTC	CATSRARGILNEQYF
14	.	TRBV4-1	TRBJ1-1	.	TGCGCCAGCAGCCAAGTCTTAGGGGGGGCTGAAGCTTTCTTT	CASSQVLGGAEAFF
15	.	TRBV27	TRBJ2-7	.	TGTGCCAGCAGCGATCCGAGGCTTCCAGGTTACGAGCAGTACTTC	CASSDPRLPGYEQYF
16	.	TRBV7-8	TRBJ2-2	.	TGTGCCAGCAGTTCTGAGAGATGGGCGAACACCGGGGAGCTGTTTTTT	CASSSERWANTGELFF
14	.	TRBV7-2	TRBJ2-1	.	TGTGCCAGCAGCTCCGGGACGCCCGGCAATGAGCAGTTCTTC	CASSSGTPGNEQFF
13	.	TRBV5-1	TRBJ2-7	TRBD1	TGCGCCAGCAGCTTTGGGACAGGGTTCCAGGAGTACTTC	CASSFGTGFQEYF
16	.	TRBV28	TRBJ1-2	.	TGTGCCAGCAGCGAGAGGGGTCCAGCATATAACTATGGCTACACCTTC	CASSERGPAYNYGYTF